Listed below are T cell receptor beta chains from one sample, sequenced in a study of technical replicates of blood from several donors. TCRdb's table, derived via immunoSEQ multiplex PCR, lists solely in-frame clones and lacks some. The sample has about 75,000 clones, nearly 98% seen once. The specimen sequenced was T cells isolated from PBMCs. These receptors were taken from a human donor in good health. The conserved cysteine and the conserved F or W are not part of the CDR3 here. Fields, in order: J gene, D gene, V gene, CDR3 protein. D genes are given only for firm matches.

J: TRBJ2-1
D: TRBD2
V: TRBV7-3
CDR3: ASSLSAGVVWNEQF

J: TRBJ1-1
D: TRBD1
V: TRBV9
CDR3: ASSGYKGQGNTEAF

J: TRBJ1-5
D: NA
V: TRBV19
CDR3: ASSNLNQPQH

J: TRBJ2-3
D: TRBD2
V: TRBV5-4
CDR3: ASSLVPSGFTDTQY

J: TRBJ1-2
D: NA
V: TRBV14
CDR3: ASSHDNRYGYT

J: TRBJ1-5
D: NA
V: TRBV7-9
CDR3: ASSLNENQPQH

J: TRBJ2-7
D: TRBD2
V: TRBV5-6
CDR3: ASSLITSEDYEQY

J: TRBJ2-7
D: NA
V: TRBV6-5
CDR3: ASQTGYGTYEQY

J: TRBJ2-5
D: NA
V: TRBV15
CDR3: ATSSRGAGTGETQY

J: TRBJ1-2
D: TRBD1
V: TRBV27
CDR3: ASSLSRDRAYYGYT

J: TRBJ1-3
D: NA
V: TRBV9
CDR3: ASSAGGLTGNTIY

J: TRBJ2-7
D: TRBD1
V: TRBV27
CDR3: ASSSGPGQGLYEQY

J: TRBJ2-1
D: NA
V: TRBV11-3
CDR3: ASSLGASYNEQF

J: TRBJ2-3
D: NA
V: TRBV4-3
CDR3: ASSQELGTDTQY

J: TRBJ2-1
D: TRBD1
V: TRBV6-5
CDR3: ASSYSRTGRNEQF

J: TRBJ2-7
D: TRBD2
V: TRBV2
CDR3: ASSEFVSGRDEQY

J: TRBJ2-7
D: NA
V: TRBV5-1
CDR3: ASSLTGGNSYEQY

J: TRBJ2-1
D: NA
V: TRBV21-1
CDR3: ASSQSERFYSYNEQF

J: TRBJ2-2
D: TRBD2
V: TRBV10-1
CDR3: ASSEYPSSGSGTGELF

J: TRBJ1-2
D: TRBD1
V: TRBV27
CDR3: ASRGDSRAYGYT

J: TRBJ1-5
D: NA
V: TRBV4-1
CDR3: ASSLVRKAQPQH

J: TRBJ1-4
D: NA
V: TRBV25-1
CDR3: ASKGFGGSNEKLF

J: TRBJ2-7
D: TRBD1
V: TRBV4-2
CDR3: ASSQDRGLREQY

J: TRBJ2-5
D: TRBD1
V: TRBV5-8
CDR3: ASSLEGQQETQY

J: TRBJ2-1
D: NA
V: TRBV30
CDR3: AWSPQLHSYNEQF